The 24 T cell receptor beta chains below come from one sample, sequenced in a study of OX40 agonist ivuxolimab in advanced cancers. Using immunoSEQ multiplex PCR, the repertoire was profiled, and TCRdb retains in-frame clones only, with some absent. The data hold tens of thousands of clones, with about 90% observed a single time. Sequenced here: CD4+ or CD8+ T cells sorted from blood, sampled in a trial of the OX40 agonist ivuxolimab. These receptors came from an adult with an advanced solid tumor such as melanoma, head and neck, liver or kidney cancer.

The chain recombines TRBV4-1 with TRBJ2-7, with D tentatively TRBD2 (5 bases). This CDR3 has 13 residues. From germline, CDR1 is MGHRA and CDR2 YSYEKL. V shed 1 base and J shed 6 bases, with 10 bases lying between them. CDR3 DNA: TGCGCCAGCAGCCAAGCGTCTCGGGGCGAGCAGTACTTC. This codes for CASSQASRGEQYF.

The chain employs TRBV11-3 and TRBJ2-4, with 7 bases aligning to TRBD2. Germline trimming cut 1 base from V and 7 bases from J; bases unmatched to any gene: 7. Per the germline V gene, CDR1 is SGHNT and CDR2 is YENEEA. The CDR3 runs 15 residues. The CDR3 sequence: CASSLGGGRTNIQYF. The CDR3 region has the DNA TGTGCCAGCAGCTTAGGAGGCGGGAGAACTAACATTCAGTACTTC.

The chain links TRBV6-5 to TRBJ1-5; TRBD1 might be the D (6 bases). Trimming took off 6 bases at V and 6 bases at J, with 18 bases between the two ends. The CDR3 loop spans 15 amino acids. The V gene's germline CDR1 is MNHEY and CDR2 SVGAGI. CDR3 region: CASRHKVGGGQPQHF. CDR3 coding DNA: TGTGCCAGCAGACACAAAGTGGGGGGCGGTCAGCCCCAGCATTTT.

This chain uses TRBV21-1 with TRBJ1-1; TRBD1 reflects the table's D call only, with no check against the DNA. TRBV21-1 is classified as a pseudogene. This CDR3 contains 14 residues. DNA of the CDR3: TGTGCCAGCAGCAATCGGGACAAGAACACTGAAGCTTTCTTT. Its protein product is CASSNRDKNTEAFF.

The J gene is TRBJ2-4, the V gene TRBV29-1; no clear D gene. The CDR3 runs 12 residues. V was trimmed by 5 bases and J by 7 bases, leaving 12 bases between them. Germline CDR1 and CDR2: SQVTM and ANQGSEA. CDR3 bases: TGCAGCGTTCCGACACCCCAGAACATTCAGTACTTC. Translating it yields CSVPTPQNIQYF.

This clone occurred a few times. The chain has TRBV7-2 and TRBJ2-1, with 9 bases that match TRBD1. Germline CDR1 SGHTA, CDR2 FQGNSA. This CDR3 is built from 15 residues. J lost 4 bases, V lost 5 bases, and 6 bases had no gene match. CDR3 coding DNA: TGTGCCAGCAGCGCAGGGACAGGGCTGTACAATGAGCAGTTCTTC. It is translated as CASSAGTGLYNEQFF.

This sequence joins TRBV7-9 and TRBJ1-1; D ambiguous. The CDR3 is 12 amino acids. V was clipped by 6 bases and J by 0 bases, with 5 bases between them. CDR1 and CDR2 (germline): SEHNR, FQNEAQ (reference sequence). CDR3 nucleotide sequence: TGTGCCAGCAGGCTGATGAACACTGAAGCTTTCTTT. It translates to CASRLMNTEAFF.

This clone was picked up a small number of times. The chain is built from TRBV6-6 and TRBJ1-5; D perhaps matches TRBD1 (5 bases). Germline V gene sequence: CDR1 MNHNY, CDR2 SVGAGI (reference sequence). The length of the CDR3 is 14 residues. Trimming removed 4 bases at V and 2 bases at J, with 9 bases between. The CDR3 sequence is CASSWGYGNQPQHF. The DNA for the CDR3 is TGTGCCAGCAGTTGGGGCTATGGCAATCAGCCCCAGCATTTT.

In this sample, this clone turned up once. This sequence joins TRBV5-4 and TRBJ1-1; D ambiguous. CDR3 length: 13 residues. Germline CDR1 is SGHNT and CDR2 is YYREEE (reference sequence). Between the trimmed V and J ends, which lost 0 bases and 3 bases, there was a span of 6 bases. In DNA form, the CDR3 reads TGTGCCAGCAGCTTGGCGGAGTACACTGAAGCTTTCTTT. Protein product: CASSLAEYTEAFF. Combining the CDR3 with reference TRBV5-4 and TRBJ1-1 gives the whole variable domain ETGVTQSPTHLIKTRGQQVTLRCSSQSGHNTVSWYQQALGQGPQFIFQYYREEENGRGNFPPRFSGLQFPNYSSELNVNALELDDSALYLCASSLAEYTEAFFGQGTRLTVV.

The gene calls are TRBV7-6 and TRBJ2-2, with D perhaps matching TRBD2 (6 bases). The V end was cut by 6 bases, the J end by 7 bases, with 15 bases between. This CDR3 is 14 amino acids long. Germline assignment: CDR1 SGHVS and CDR2 FNYEAQ. CDR3 in DNA: TGTGCCAGCAGGGAGGGCAGTTCTAGCGGGGAGCTGTTTTTT. Its protein is CASREGSSSGELFF.

V is TRBV27 and J is TRBJ2-5; D is ambiguous. The germline gives CDR1 MNHEY, CDR2 SMNVEV (reference sequence). Trimming pared 6 bases from V and 1 base from J, leaving 12 bases between. This CDR3 has 14 amino acids. CDR3 bases: TGTGCCAGCAGCCAGACACCATTCCAAGAGACCCAGTACTTC. It is translated as CASSQTPFQETQYF.

As for this clone: A read error may produce the germline difference seen at one junction end. The rearrangement links TRBV7-7 to TRBJ2-1; TRBD2 aligns across 8 bases. The CDR3 extends over 15 amino acids. Germline assignment: CDR1 SSHAT and CDR2 FNYEAQ (reference sequence). The CDR3 region has the DNA TGTGCTAGCAGCATTACTAGCGGCCAGGGCAATGAGCAGTTCTTC. It encodes CASSITSGQGNEQFF.

This clone was recorded only once. The chain carries TRBV18 and TRBJ1-1, with D possibly matching TRBD1 (6 bases). This CDR3 comprises 17 residues. Looked up from germline, CDR1 is KGHSH and CDR2 is LQKENI. V lost 4 bases, J lost 2 bases, and 20 bases lay in between. The CDR3 DNA reads as TGTGCCAGCTCACGGACAGTGCTTGGGGGCCCAAACACTGAAGCTTTCTTT. Amino acids: CASSRTVLGGPNTEAFF.

The gene calls are TRBV10-3 and TRBJ2-5; perhaps D is TRBD1 or TRBD2 (6 bases each). CDR1 is ENHRY, CDR2 SYGVKD, per germline. V dropped 6 bases and J dropped 5 bases, with 16 bases sitting between them. The length of the CDR3 is 14 residues. The CDR3 sequence is CAISGGSRGETQYF. CDR3 nucleotide sequence: TGTGCCATCAGCGGGGGCTCAAGAGGGGAGACCCAGTACTTC.

The rearrangement joins TRBV6-4 to TRBJ1-3, with D tentatively TRBD1 (5 bases). Germline values: CDR1 MRHNA, CDR2 SNTAGT. Trimming cost V 0 bases and J 12 bases, with 15 bases left between them. The CDR3 is made up of 14 amino acids. Here the CDR3 reads CASSDSARARNIYF. The CDR3, as DNA: TGTGCCAGCAGTGACTCGGCCAGGGCAAGGAACATATATTTT.

In its sample, this clone was seen a few times. J is TRBJ2-5 and V is TRBV14; D gene uncertain. This CDR3 region has 12 residues. The V and J ends lost 4 bases and 4 bases respectively, with 7 bases between them. Per germline, CDR1 SGHDN and CDR2 FVKESK. CDR3 sequence: CASSPRTETQYF. CDR3 bases: TGTGCCAGCAGCCCCCGGACAGAGACCCAGTACTTC.

V is TRBV2 and J is TRBJ2-2; 10 bases match TRBD2. Germline V gene lookup returns CDR1 SNHLY and CDR2 FYNNEI. This CDR3 has 16 residues. Trimming cost V 6 bases and J 1 base; bases outside gene matches: 5. CDR3 sequence reads: CASRRASGRNTGELFF. CDR3 in DNA: TGTGCCAGCAGGAGGGCTAGCGGGAGGAACACCGGGGAGCTGTTTTTT.

This chain connects TRBV6-6 to TRBJ2-1, with TRBD2 identical over 9 bases. The CDR3 loop spans 14 amino acids. V dropped 5 bases and J dropped 4; count of bases not matched to a gene: 3. Germline CDR1 and CDR2: MNHNY and SVGAGI (reference sequence). CDR3 sequence: CASSPSGVYNEQFF. For the CDR3, the DNA is TGTGCCAGCAGTCCTAGCGGGGTTTACAATGAGCAGTTCTTC.

This clone was counted once. This CDR3 is CAVDRFNSPLHF. DNA for the CDR3: TGTGCGGTGGACAGGTTCAATTCACCCCTCCACTTT. The V gene is TRBV30, the J gene TRBJ1-6; TRBD1 agrees at 7 bases. The CDR3 runs to 12 residues. Germline assignment: CDR1 GTSNPN and CDR2 SVGIG (reference sequence).

The chain combines TRBV19 with TRBJ2-2; the match to TRBD1 covers 11 bases. The J segment lost 5 bases and the V segment lost 6 bases, leaving 5 bases of the junction unmatched. The CDR3 loop spans 15 amino acids. Per the germline V gene, CDR1 is LNHDA and CDR2 is SQIVND (reference sequence). CDR3 sequence (DNA): TGTGCCAGTAGCTCCGGGACAGGGGGGACCGGGGAGCTGTTTTTT. Encoded protein: CASSSGTGGTGELFF.

V gene TRBV4-3 combines with J gene TRBJ2-3; D unresolved. The CDR3 covers 14 residues. V shed 3 bases and J shed 4 bases, with 11 bases lying between them. From germline, CDR1 is LGHNA and CDR2 YSLEER. The CDR3 DNA follows: TGCGCCAGCAGCCAGGGGTACTGGGCAGATACGCAGTATTTT. This sequence encodes CASSQGYWADTQYF.

This sequence joins TRBV7-2 and TRBJ1-1; possibly TRBD1 for D (5 bases). V was shortened by 5 bases and J by 4 bases, with 23 bases between the two germline ends. The CDR3 is 17 residues long. The germline CDR1 and CDR2 sequences are SGHTA and FQGNSA. This chain's CDR3 is CASSPGGAGSQGTEAFF. The CDR3 DNA follows: TGTGCCAGCAGCCCAGGTGGGGCAGGGAGCCAGGGCACTGAAGCTTTCTTT.

This chain connects TRBV5-8 to TRBJ2-4, with 8 bases aligning to TRBD1. Germline values: CDR1 SGHTS, CDR2 YDEGEE. Trimming took 0 bases from V and 10 from J; bases not matched to a gene: 9. The CDR3 extends over 15 amino acids. CDR3 in amino acids: CASSLGPTGAPIQYF. The CDR3 DNA reads as TGTGCCAGCAGCTTGGGGCCGACAGGGGCGCCTATTCAGTACTTC.

The chain uses TRBV2 and TRBJ2-2; the D gene could be TRBD1 or TRBD2 (7 bases each). Trimming took 6 bases from V and 5 from J, leaving 13 bases between them. This CDR3 region has 14 residues. Looked up from germline, CDR1 is SNHLY and CDR2 is FYNNEI. The CDR3 region is CASRAGGATGELFF. CDR3 in DNA: TGTGCCAGCAGGGCAGGGGGGGCGACCGGGGAGCTGTTTTTT.